This T cell receptor beta chain was recorded in a study of cytomegalovirus exposure and HLA in healthy donors. 13 Jbeta primers and 60 Vbeta primers were used for the PCR. Clones were read by immunoSEQ multiplex PCR, and TCRdb kept only the in-frame ones, dropping some. The sample records around 150,000 clones, roughly three quarters being singletons. This CDR3 region has 13 residues. V shed 6 bases, J shed 9 bases, and the junction held 6 bases outside the gene matches. Germline CDR1 is MDHEN and CDR2 is SYDVKM. The chain uses TRBV28 and TRBJ2-1, with TRBD2 matching over 9 bases. Sequencing was done on a sample of PBMCs. This receptor was identified in a male donor in good health and CMV-seronegative. The CDR3 nucleotides read TGTGCCAGCAGCGCGGGGGGGCCGTCTGAGCAGTTCTTC. This codes for CASSAGGPSEQFF.